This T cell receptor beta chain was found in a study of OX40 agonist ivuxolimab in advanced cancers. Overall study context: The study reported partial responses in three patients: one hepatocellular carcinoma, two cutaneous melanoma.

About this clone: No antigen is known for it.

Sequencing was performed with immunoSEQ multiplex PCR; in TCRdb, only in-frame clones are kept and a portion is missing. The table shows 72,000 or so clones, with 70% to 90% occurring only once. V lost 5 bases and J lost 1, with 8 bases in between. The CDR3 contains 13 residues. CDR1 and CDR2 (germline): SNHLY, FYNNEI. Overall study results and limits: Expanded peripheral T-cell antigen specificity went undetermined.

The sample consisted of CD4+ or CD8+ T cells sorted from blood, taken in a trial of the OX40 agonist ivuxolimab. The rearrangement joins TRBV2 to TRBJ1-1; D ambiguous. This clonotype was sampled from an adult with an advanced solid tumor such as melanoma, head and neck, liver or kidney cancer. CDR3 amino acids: CASSPEANTEAFF. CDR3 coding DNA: TGTGCCAGCAGTCCGGAAGCGAACACTGAAGCTTTCTTT.